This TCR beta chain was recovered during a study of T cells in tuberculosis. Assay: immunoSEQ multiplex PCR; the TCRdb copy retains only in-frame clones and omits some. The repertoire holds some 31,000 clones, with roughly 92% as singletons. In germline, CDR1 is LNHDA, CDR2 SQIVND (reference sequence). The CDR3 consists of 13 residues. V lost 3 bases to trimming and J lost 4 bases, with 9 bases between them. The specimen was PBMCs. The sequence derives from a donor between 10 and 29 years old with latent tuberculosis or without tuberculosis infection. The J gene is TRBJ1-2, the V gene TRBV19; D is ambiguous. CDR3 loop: CASSMEGGYGYTF. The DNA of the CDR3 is TGTGCCAGTAGTATGGAGGGCGGCTATGGCTACACCTTC. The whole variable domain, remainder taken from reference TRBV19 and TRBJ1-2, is DGGITQSPKYLFRKEGQNVTLSCEQNLNHDAMYWYRQDPGQGLRLIYYSQIVNDFQKGDIAEGYSVSREKKESFPLTVTSAQKNPTAFYLCASSMEGGYGYTFGSGTRLTVV.